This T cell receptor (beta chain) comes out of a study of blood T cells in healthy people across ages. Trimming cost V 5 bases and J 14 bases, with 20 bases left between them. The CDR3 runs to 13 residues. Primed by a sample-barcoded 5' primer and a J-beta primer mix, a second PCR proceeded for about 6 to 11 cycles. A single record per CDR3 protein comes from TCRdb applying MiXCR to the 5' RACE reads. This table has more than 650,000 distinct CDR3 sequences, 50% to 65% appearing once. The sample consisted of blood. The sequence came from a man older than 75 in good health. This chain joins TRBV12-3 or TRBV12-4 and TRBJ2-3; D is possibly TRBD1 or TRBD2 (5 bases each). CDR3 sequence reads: CASSTGAHRYAYF. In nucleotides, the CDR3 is TGTGCCAGCAGTACCGGGGCGCACAGATACGCGTATTTT.